The 21 T cell receptor beta chains listed next were all sequenced from one sample in a study of T cell repertoires in cytomegalovirus infection. One entry per CDR3 protein, called by TCRdb with MiXCR from the reads. This table holds under 300,000 distinct CDR3 sequences, about 20% found once. Antigens for these TCRs are unknown. The input for sequencing was cultured PBMCs, taken from culture after CMV antigen stimulation. These receptor sequences come from a human donor in good health (CMV status not recorded). Some clones in this sample may be carry-over from other donors' samples.

Many counts were recorded for this clonotype. This sequence joins TRBV18 and TRBJ1-2; unclear D gene. There are 13 residues in the CDR3. Trimming pared 3 bases from V and 5 bases from J, leaving 10 bases between. CDR1 KGHSH and CDR2 LQKENI come from the germline V gene. This CDR3 reads CASSPRTVYGYTF. CDR3 sequence (DNA): TGTGCCAGCTCACCCAGGACGGTATATGGCTACACCTTC.

The chain joins TRBV25-1 to TRBJ2-1, with a weak D call TRBD2 (5 bases). The CDR3 runs to 12 residues. V was shortened by 6 bases and J by 5 bases, with 8 bases between the two germline ends. Per germline, CDR1 MGHDK and CDR2 SYGVNS. The CDR3 DNA reads as TGTGCCAGCAGCCGGGGTAACAATGAGCAGTTCTTC. This gives the protein CASSRGNNEQFF.

This clonotype showed up just a few times. The chain is built from TRBV18 and TRBJ2-2; a possible D gene is TRBD2 (6 bases). The CDR3 consists of 15 residues. Trimming pared 4 bases from V and 7 bases from J, leaving 16 bases between. Germline V gene lookup returns CDR1 KGHSH and CDR2 LQKENI. The CDR3 protein is CASSRGTPLVGELFF. The CDR3 DNA is TGTGCCAGCTCACGCGGGACCCCCCTGGTCGGGGAGCTGTTTTTT.

Only a few counts were recorded for this clonotype. The J gene is TRBJ2-3, the V gene TRBV6-1; D possibly uses TRBD1 or TRBD2 (5 bases each). V was cut by 6 bases and J by 4 bases, with 17 bases left in between. Germline V gene sequence: CDR1 MNHNS, CDR2 SASEGT. The CDR3 length is 15 residues. The CDR3 loop is CASRRGQVLADTQYF. The CDR3 nucleotides are TGTGCCAGCAGACGGGGCCAGGTATTGGCAGATACGCAGTATTTT.

This clonotype was seen at least ten times. This rearrangement joins TRBV12-3 or TRBV12-4 to TRBJ2-5, with TRBD2 matching over 9 bases. The ends lost 6 bases at V and 4 bases at J; junction bases unmatched: 12. The CDR3 loop spans 16 amino acids. The CDR3 DNA is TGTGCCAGCAGCCCCGAACTAGCGGGTGATAGAGAGACCCAGTACTTC. The encoded protein is CASSPELAGDRETQYF.

The J gene is TRBJ2-2, the V gene TRBV6-5; D is possibly TRBD2 (6 bases). The CDR3 sequence is 15 residues long. The germline V gene has CDR1 MNHEY and CDR2 SVGAGI. Trimming left V 2 bases short and J 4 bases short, with 11 bases between. CDR3 sequence: CASSYGGRGTGELFF. CDR3 in DNA: TGTGCCAGCAGTTACGGGGGGAGAGGCACCGGGGAGCTGTTTTTT.

This clonotype showed up just a few times. The rearrangement uses TRBV4-3 and TRBJ2-5, with D perhaps TRBD1 (5 bases). Between the trimmed V and J ends, which lost 0 bases and 5 bases, there was a span of 13 bases. This CDR3 region has 15 residues. The germline V gene has CDR1 LGHNA and CDR2 YSLEER. In nucleotides, the CDR3 is TGCGCCAGCAGCCAAGATTTTCAGGGTAGGGAGACCCAGTACTTC. This codes for CASSQDFQGRETQYF.

The table lists this clonotype with many counts. The gene calls are TRBV6-1 and TRBJ1-5, with unresolved D. Trimming stripped 8 bases from V and 0 bases from J, with 8 bases between. This CDR3 has 13 amino acids. Germline CDR1 is MNHNS and CDR2 is SASEGT. CDR3 sequence reads: CASRGYSNQPQHF. CDR3 coding DNA: TGTGCCAGCCGAGGCTATAGCAATCAGCCCCAGCATTTT.

The V call is TRBV9, the J call TRBJ1-2; D remains ambiguous. V lost 0 bases, J lost 5 bases, and 11 bases lay in between. Germline CDR1 reads SGDLS; CDR2 reads YYNGEE. CDR3 length: 14 residues. The CDR3: CASSVADELYGYTF. DNA for the CDR3: TGTGCCAGCAGCGTAGCGGACGAATTATATGGCTACACCTTC.

There are a few counts of this clonotype. V is TRBV7-8 and J is TRBJ2-7; 15 bases map to TRBD2. Germline V gene sequence: CDR1 SGHVS, CDR2 FQNEAQ. The V segment lost 5 bases and the J segment 1 base; nucleotides outside the gene matches: 9. The CDR3 has 18 residues. CDR3 loop: CASSHPRGLAGGSYEQYV. CDR3 in DNA: TGTGCCAGCAGCCACCCGAGGGGACTAGCGGGAGGATCCTACGAGCAGTACGTC.

This clonotype turned up a few times. CDR3 protein: CASSTGQPNNQPQHF. CDR3 coding DNA: TGTGCCAGTAGTACGGGACAGCCTAATAATCAGCCCCAGCATTTT. This chain uses TRBV19 with TRBJ1-5; TRBD1 matches 7 bases. Germline lookup yields CDR1 LNHDA and CDR2 SQIVND (reference sequence). The length of the CDR3 is 15 residues. Trimming cost V 4 bases and J 4 bases; bases outside gene matches: 7.

The rearrangement uses TRBV29-1 and TRBJ1-2, with 8 positions matching TRBD1. The CDR3 consists of 11 residues. Trimming took 7 bases from V and 6 from J; bases not matched to a gene: 4. Germline CDR1 SQVTM, CDR2 ANQGSEA. CDR3 sequence (DNA): TGCAGCGGGCGACAGGGGAATGGCTACACCTTC. Residues: CSGRQGNGYTF. The whole variable domain, remainder taken from reference TRBV29-1 and TRBJ1-2, is SAVISQKPSRDICQRGTSLTIQCQVDSQVTMMFWYRQQPGQSLTLIATANQGSEATYESGFVIDKFPISRPNLTFSTLTVSNMSPEDSSIYLCSGRQGNGYTFGSGTRLTVV.

The chain combines TRBV7-2 with TRBJ2-7; tentative D call: TRBD2 (5 bases). The germline V gene encodes CDR1 SGHTA and CDR2 FQGNSA. The CDR3 runs to 15 residues. V was trimmed by 3 bases and J by 3 bases, leaving 15 bases between them. CDR3 protein: CASSFYEGKNYEQYF. CDR3 DNA sequence: TGTGCCAGCAGCTTCTACGAGGGAAAAAACTACGAGCAGTACTTC.

This clonotype was found many times. CDR3 region: CASSTGGGGDEKLFF. CDR3 DNA sequence: TGTGCCAGCAGCACGGGAGGGGGCGGCGATGAAAAACTGTTTTTT. The chain uses TRBV7-2 and TRBJ1-4, with 7 bases fitting TRBD1. CDR1 and CDR2 (germline): SGHTA, FQGNSA. The CDR3 extends over 15 amino acids. Trimming at V came to 5 bases and at J to 6 bases, leaving 9 bases not matched to a gene.

This clonotype was seen only a few times. The chain employs TRBV12-3 or TRBV12-4 and TRBJ1-5, with D unresolved. This CDR3 comprises 12 residues. V shed 6 bases and J shed 5 bases, with 8 bases lying between them. The CDR3 coding sequence is TGTGCCAGCAGCTCCGAGTATCAGCCCCAGCATTTT. It yields the protein CASSSEYQPQHF.

This clonotype was observed many times. J is TRBJ1-1 and V is TRBV12-3 or TRBV12-4, with a weak D call TRBD1 (5 bases). The CDR3 contains 13 residues. The V gene lost 6 bases and the J gene lost 1 base, with 9 bases spanning the gap. The CDR3 reads CASRPQGNTEAFF. The CDR3 DNA is TGTGCCAGCAGACCCCAGGGGAACACTGAAGCTTTCTTT.

This clonotype was seen a handful of times. Written as DNA, the CDR3 is TGTGCCAGCAGTGAATTTATTTCGGGGAGCAATCAGCCCCAGCATTTT. Translated, it gives CASSEFISGSNQPQHF. V usage is TRBV6-1 and J usage is TRBJ1-5, with D hard to call. V was cut by 2 bases and J by 1 base, with 12 bases left in between. Germline-derived CDR1 and CDR2 are MNHNS and SASEGT. This CDR3 has 16 residues.

This clonotype was picked up many times. The chain combines TRBV7-8 with TRBJ2-1, with D maybe TRBD2 (6 bases). The CDR3 has 17 residues. CDR1 is SGHVS and CDR2 is FQNEAQ in the germline V gene. The ends were cut back, 5 bases at V and 0 bases at J, with 17 bases in the middle. CDR3 sequence: CASSQGRGTHSYNEQFF. For the CDR3, the DNA is TGTGCCAGCAGCCAGGGCCGCGGGACTCACTCCTACAATGAGCAGTTCTTC.

Many counts were recorded for this clonotype. The rearrangement uses TRBV12-3 or TRBV12-4 and TRBJ2-3, with a tentative D call TRBD2 (5 bases). This CDR3 is built from 14 residues. V lost 7 bases and J 0 bases, leaving 11 bases between the germline ends. This CDR3 reads CASTPRGSTDTQYF. The CDR3 nucleotides are TGTGCCAGCACCCCGAGAGGGAGCACAGATACGCAGTATTTT.

This rearrangement joins TRBV18 to TRBJ2-5, with 10 nucleotides matching TRBD2. V dropped 5 bases and J dropped 4; count of bases not matched to a gene: 7. CDR1 and CDR2 from the germline V gene are KGHSH and LQKENI. The CDR3 runs to 15 residues. CDR3 coding DNA: TGTGCCAGCTCAGAAGCGGGAGGGCCGTCAGAGACCCAGTACTTC. Protein sequence: CASSEAGGPSETQYF.

This chain joins TRBV9 and TRBJ2-5; D is possibly TRBD1 (5 bases). Germline lookup yields CDR1 SGDLS and CDR2 YYNGEE. The CDR3 contains 14 residues. Trimming stripped 0 bases from V and 5 bases from J, with 11 bases between. The CDR3 sequence: CASSVAGSTETQYF. CDR3 DNA: TGTGCCAGCAGCGTAGCAGGGTCCACGGAGACCCAGTACTTC.